Below are 28 T cell receptor beta chains sequenced from a single sample in a study of prognosis after radiotherapy for stage I lung cancer. CDR3 of TCR beta was amplified from genomic DNA via a two-round multiplex PCR. Round-one PCR had primers specific to each TRBV and TRBJ gene. TCRdb redid the calling of the multiplex PCR reads with MiXCR, one entry per CDR3 protein. The sample consists of about 32,000 distinct CDR3 sequences, approximately 39% of them appearing once. The starting material was PBMCs, obtained before or after stereotactic body radiation therapy (not recorded which). The receptors stem from a donor at least 50 years old with non-small cell lung cancer.

In its sample, this clonotype is medium-sized. V and J are TRBV27 and TRBJ2-7, with a tentative D call TRBD1 (6 bases). The CDR3 totals 15 residues. Germline CDR1 reads MNHEY; CDR2 reads SMNVEV (reference sequence). V lost 2 bases to trimming and J lost 6 bases, with 17 bases between them. DNA of the CDR3: TGTGCCAGCAGTTTAAACAGGGTCGGCCTGGGCGAGCAGTACTTC. It encodes CASSLNRVGLGEQYF.

This clonotype was observed at least ten times. The J gene is TRBJ2-2, the V gene TRBV3-1, with D uncertain. Germline CDR1 is LGHDT and CDR2 is YNNKEL (reference sequence). Trimming took 1 base from V and 1 from J, leaving 7 bases between them. This CDR3 has 15 residues. CDR3 amino acids: CASSQVAGNTGELFF. CDR3 nucleotides: TGTGCCAGCAGCCAAGTTGCTGGGAACACCGGGGAGCTGTTTTTT.

A remark on this clonotype: Being one base from a much bigger clone, this may be a read error. DNA of the CDR3: TGTGCCAGCAGCTGGCAGGGGGGCTACGAGCAGTACTTC. This translates into CASSWQGGYEQYF. The genes are TRBV5-6 and TRBJ2-7; D is perhaps TRBD1 (7 bases). Per germline, CDR1 SGHDT and CDR2 YYEEEE. The CDR3 sequence is 13 residues long. V was shortened by 3 bases and J by 3 bases, with 10 bases between the two germline ends.

This clonotype was seen at least ten times. The chain joins TRBV9 to TRBJ1-6; D is undetermined. Germline loops: CDR1 SGDLS, CDR2 YYNGEE. Trimming removed 2 bases from V and 0 bases from J, with 21 bases in between. This CDR3 is 20 amino acids long. This chain's CDR3 is CASSVHSSSQVSSYNSPLHF. The DNA for the CDR3 is TGTGCCAGCAGCGTCCATTCCTCCAGCCAGGTAAGCTCCTATAATTCACCCCTCCACTTT. Filled out from reference TRBV9 and TRBJ1-6, the complete variable domain reads DSGVTQTPKHLITATGQRVTLRCSPRSGDLSVYWYQQSLDQGLQFLIQYYNGEERAKGNILERFSAQQFPDLHSELNLSSLELGDSALYFCASSVHSSSQVSSYNSPLHFGNGTRLTVT.

This clonotype was recorded many times. This chain uses TRBV9 with TRBJ2-3; no reliable D call. The CDR3 extends over 15 amino acids. Trimming stripped 0 bases from V and 0 bases from J, with 8 bases between. Germline V lookup: CDR1 SGDLS, CDR2 YYNGEE. The DNA of the CDR3 is TGTGCCAGCAGCGTAGAGGGTCGTAGCACAGATACGCAGTATTTT. It codes for CASSVEGRSTDTQYF.

This clonotype appeared many times. The CDR3 DNA follows: TGTGCCTGGAGTTCGTGGGAGGGAGTAGATTCACCCCTCCACTTT. The encoded protein is CAWSSWEGVDSPLHF. The rearrangement uses TRBV30 and TRBJ1-6; D not resolved. The CDR3 is made up of 15 amino acids. The V end was cut by 2 bases, the J end by 8 bases, with 16 bases between. Germline CDR1 reads GTSNPN; CDR2 reads SVGIG (reference sequence).

At least ten counts were recorded for this clonotype. The chain's CDR3 is CASSPFGAKNIQYF. The CDR3 nucleotides read TGTGCCAGCAGCCCCTTTGGGGCCAAAAACATTCAGTACTTC. The chain uses TRBV11-2 and TRBJ2-4; D remains unclear. The germline V gene has CDR1 SGHAT and CDR2 FQNNGV. The CDR3 length is 14 residues. Trimming removed 5 bases from V and 1 base from J, with 9 bases in between.

In this sample, this clonotype turned up many times. The J gene is TRBJ2-1, the V gene TRBV19; 11 bases line up with TRBD2. In germline, CDR1 is LNHDA, CDR2 SQIVND (reference sequence). This CDR3 contains 18 residues. Germline trimming cut 7 bases from V and 3 bases from J; bases unmatched to any gene: 14. The CDR3 region has the DNA TGTGCCAGTACCGGGGGGATAGCGGGGGGGGGGATCTACAATGAGCAGTTCTTC. It is translated as CASTGGIAGGGIYNEQFF. The full variable domain, with the rest looked up from reference TRBV19 and TRBJ2-1, is DGGITQSPKYLFRKEGQNVTLSCEQNLNHDAMYWYRQDPGQGLRLIYYSQIVNDFQKGDIAEGYSVSREKKESFPLTVTSAQKNPTAFYLCASTGGIAGGGIYNEQFFGPGTRLTVL.

This clonotype is labeled medium-sized. CDR3 bases: TGTGCCAGCAGTTCACTGGCTTTACACAATGAGCAGTTCTTC. Translating it yields CASSSLALHNEQFF. The chain recombines TRBV12-3 or TRBV12-4 with TRBJ2-1; no definite D call. Trimming took off 4 bases at V and 5 bases at J, with 12 bases between the two ends. This CDR3 is built from 14 residues.

This clonotype was counted at least ten times. The CDR3 here is CATSDPGQSNEKLFF. DNA for the CDR3: TGTGCCACCAGTGACCCGGGACAGTCTAATGAAAAACTGTTTTTT. The chain is built from TRBV24-1 and TRBJ1-4; 7 nucleotides align to TRBD1. This CDR3 has 15 amino acids. Germline values: CDR1 KGHDR, CDR2 SFDVKD. V gave up 4 bases and J gave up 3 bases; unmatched junction bases: 4.

The chain couples TRBV5-4 to TRBJ2-1, with 9 bases aligning to TRBD2. Germline CDR1 and CDR2: SGHNT and YYREEE (reference sequence). The CDR3 consists of 14 residues. V dropped 5 bases and J dropped 9; count of bases not matched to a gene: 9. The CDR3 DNA is TGTGCCAGCAGTTCCCCGGGCGGGGGGGGTGAGCAGTTCTTC. Translating gives CASSSPGGGGEQFF.

This clonotype was observed at least ten times. A read error likely explains this, since a far larger clone differs by one base. The chain is built from TRBV6-2 or TRBV6-3 and TRBJ1-6; D uncertain. Trimming pared 11 bases from V and 7 bases from J, leaving 18 bases between. CDR3 length: 14 amino acids. Germline values: CDR1 MNHEY, CDR2 SVGEGT. In DNA form, the CDR3 reads TGTGCCGGCACCTCGACCCCGACAAATTCACCCCTCCACTTT. It encodes CAGTSTPTNSPLHF.

This clonotype was detected ten times or more. The chain employs TRBV28 and TRBJ2-6; no firm D call. CDR1 is MDHEN, CDR2 SYDVKM, per germline. Between the trimmed V and J ends, which lost 6 bases and 1 base, there was a span of 10 bases. The CDR3 length is 15 residues. The chain's CDR3 is CASSPSLSGANVLTF. In nucleotides, the CDR3 is TGTGCCAGCAGCCCAAGTCTTTCTGGGGCCAACGTCCTGACTTTC.

This clonotype has just a few counts. A read error is possible here, since a much larger clone lies one base away. The V gene is TRBV9, the J gene TRBJ2-5; a possible D gene is TRBD2 (5 bases). In germline, CDR1 is SGDLS, CDR2 YYNGEE. There are 15 residues in the CDR3. The CDR3 bases are TGTGCCAGCATTCTCAAGCGCCAGAAGAGGGAGACCAAGTACTTC. Protein product: CASILKRQKRETKYF.

With respect to this clonotype: A far larger clone is just one base off, so this is likely a read error. V gene TRBV6-4 combines with J gene TRBJ2-2; D is perhaps TRBD2 (5 bases). This CDR3 contains 20 residues. V was clipped by 6 bases and J by 0 bases, with 26 bases between them. Germline lookup yields CDR1 MRHNA and CDR2 SNTAGT. CDR3 DNA: TGTGCCAGCAGCTCCCAAGCGGTCCCGGTGTGGTATGCGAACACCGGGGAGCTGTTTTTT. As protein: CASSSQAVPVWYANTGELFF.

V and J are TRBV29-1 and TRBJ1-4; TRBD1 is a possible D gene (6 bases). The CDR3 length is 12 residues. V gave up 8 bases and J gave up 4 bases, with 11 bases separating them. CDR1 and CDR2 from the germline V gene are SQVTM and ANQGSEA. CDR3 sequence: CSIRQDNEKLFF. The CDR3 coding sequence is TGCAGCATTAGACAGGATAATGAAAAACTGTTTTTT.

The V and J genes are TRBV7-2 and TRBJ2-1; unclear D gene. Trimming cost V 4 bases and J 0 bases, with 4 bases left between them. The CDR3 consists of 13 residues. In germline, CDR1 is SGHTA, CDR2 FQGNSA. Here the CDR3 reads CASSYYSYNEQFF. DNA for the CDR3: TGTGCCAGCAGCTATTACTCCTACAATGAGCAGTTCTTC.

This clonotype was recorded at least ten times. V usage is TRBV28 and J usage is TRBJ2-3; 7 nucleotides align to TRBD2. V lost 5 bases to trimming and J lost 2 bases; unmatched junction nucleotides: 7. CDR1 is MDHEN, CDR2 SYDVKM, per germline. CDR3 length: 15 amino acids. The CDR3: CASSVASGDTDTQYF. CDR3 sequence (DNA): TGTGCCAGCAGTGTGGCTAGCGGTGACACAGATACGCAGTATTTT.

This chain links TRBV20-1 with TRBJ2-3, with 7 nucleotides matching TRBD1. Germline CDR1 reads DFQATT; CDR2 reads SNEGSKA (reference sequence). Germline trimming cut 0 bases from V and 6 bases from J; bases unmatched to any gene: 12. The CDR3 loop spans 16 amino acids. The CDR3 DNA reads TGCAGTGCTAGAGAATCCCGTGACAGGGCAATGGATACGCAGTATTTT. Translation gives CSARESRDRAMDTQYF.

This clonotype is termed medium-sized. The chain is built from TRBV20-1 and TRBJ2-7; D not resolved. The germline CDR1 and CDR2 sequences are DFQATT and SNEGSKA (reference sequence). V was clipped by 4 bases and J by 4 bases, with 11 bases between them. This CDR3 spans 12 amino acids. CDR3 protein: CSAIAGRYEQYF. In DNA, the CDR3 is TGCAGTGCTATTGCTGGGCGTTACGAGCAGTACTTC.

This clonotype was seen at least ten times. This chain uses TRBV12-3 or TRBV12-4 with TRBJ2-2; D possibly matches TRBD1 or TRBD2 (6 bases each). The V end lost 6 bases, the J end lost 0 bases, and 14 bases lay between the germline ends. CDR3 length: 16 residues. The CDR3 nucleotides read TGTGCCAGCAGCCGCCGGGGGCCTCCGAACACCGGGGAGCTGTTTTTT. It specifies CASSRRGPPNTGELFF.

Comments on this clonotype: The germline gene is not matched at one end of the junction; a read error may be the cause. The rearrangement joins TRBV7-9 to TRBJ2-7; D not resolved. The CDR3 is 15 amino acids. Germline V gene sequence: CDR1 SEHNR, CDR2 FQNEAQ (reference sequence). The CDR3 spells CASSPRNPIAYDQYF. The CDR3 DNA reads as TGTGCCAGCAGCCCACGAAATCCAATTGCCTACGATCAGTACTTC.

At least ten counts were recorded for this clonotype. V usage is TRBV7-6 and J usage is TRBJ2-1, with TRBD2 matching over 7 bases. The CDR3 runs 15 residues. V was clipped by 4 bases and J by 1 base; unmatched bases: 4. The germline CDR1 and CDR2 sequences are SGHVS and FNYEAQ. The CDR3 spells CASSSGGASYNEQFF. DNA of the CDR3: TGTGCCAGCAGCTCGGGGGGAGCGTCCTACAATGAGCAGTTCTTC.

This clonotype was detected ten times or more. This chain connects TRBV28 to TRBJ2-7; TRBD1 matches 8 bases. CDR3 length equals 15 residues. The junction had 14 bases not matched to a gene; V was cut back by 6 bases and J by 7 bases. Germline CDR1 is MDHEN and CDR2 is SYDVKM. This chain's CDR3 is CASRPLTGASREQYF. CDR3 nucleotide sequence: TGTGCCAGCAGACCCTTGACAGGGGCCTCTAGGGAGCAGTACTTC.

This clonotype was detected once. A far larger clone is only one base removed, so a read error is likely. The rearrangement uses TRBV6-4 and TRBJ1-5; D is unresolved. Germline V gives CDR1 MRHNA, CDR2 SNTAGT. Trimming pared 3 bases from V and 0 bases from J, leaving 9 bases between. CDR3 length equals 15 residues. CDR3 DNA: TGTGCCAGCAGTGATCAGCAGTATAGCAATCAGCCCCAGCATTTT. It encodes CASSDQQYSNQPQHF.

In its sample, this clonotype was seen many times. The chain carries TRBV12-5 and TRBJ2-2; TRBD1 aligns across 8 bases. The length of the CDR3 is 17 residues. From germline, CDR1 is LGHNT and CDR2 FRNRAP. The V gene end was trimmed by 6 bases and the J gene end by 1 base; junction bases not matched to a gene: 10. The CDR3 sequence is CASGTPRQGLNTGELFF. CDR3 DNA: TGTGCTAGTGGAACCCCTAGACAGGGGTTGAACACCGGGGAGCTGTTTTTT.

This clonotype turned up a few times. This sequence may be a read error, since a much larger clone differs from it by one base. The chain employs TRBV24-1 and TRBJ2-5, with 7 bases that match TRBD2. The CDR3 has 13 residues. In germline, CDR1 is KGHDR, CDR2 SFDVKD. After removal of 12 bases from V and 7 bases from J, the junction contained 13 bases not matched to a gene. The CDR3 is CASSRSGEATQYF. The CDR3 nucleotides read TGTGCCTCCTCAAGGAGCGGGGAGGCGACCCAGTACTTC.

This clonotype was counted many times. The chain recombines TRBV11-3 with TRBJ2-3; TRBD1 matches at 7 bases. The V gene's germline CDR1 is SGHNT and CDR2 YENEEA. The CDR3 spans 13 residues. The J segment lost 5 bases and the V segment lost 4 bases, leaving 3 bases of the junction unmatched. This CDR3 is CASSSAGGDTQYF. CDR3 DNA: TGTGCCAGCAGCTCAGCAGGGGGAGATACGCAGTATTTT.